A single sample is the source of the 4 T cell receptor beta chains below, sequenced in a study of cytomegalovirus exposure and HLA in healthy donors. Use of 60 Vbeta and 13 Jbeta primers characterized the PCR. Clones were read by immunoSEQ multiplex PCR, and TCRdb kept only the in-frame ones, dropping some. The data contain 150,000 to 200,000 clones, 70% of them singletons. The sequencing input was PBMCs. The receptors were gathered from a man younger than 35 in good health and CMV-seropositive.

The chain is built from TRBV19 and TRBJ2-5; D call uncertain. Trimming pared 3 bases from V and 1 base from J, leaving 6 bases between. The V gene's germline CDR1 is LNHDA and CDR2 SQIVND (reference sequence). This CDR3 comprises 13 residues. In nucleotides, the CDR3 is TGTGCCAGTAGTATCAACACCCAAGAGACCCAGTACTTC. This sequence encodes CASSINTQETQYF.

This clone was observed a handful of times. The rearrangement links TRBV5-1 to TRBJ1-1; 8 bases line up with TRBD1. The CDR3 length is 17 residues. The germline V gene encodes CDR1 SGHRS and CDR2 YFSETQ. V lost 0 bases to trimming and J lost 0 bases; unmatched junction nucleotides: 7. The CDR3 DNA is TGCGCCAGCAGCTTGGGGACAGGGAGGGAGGTGAACACTGAAGCTTTCTTT. Residues: CASSLGTGREVNTEAFF.

The chain employs TRBV5-6 and TRBJ1-1; tentative D call: TRBD1 (6 bases). Per germline, CDR1 SGHDT and CDR2 YYEEEE. The V end lost 0 bases, the J end lost 4 bases, and 13 bases lay between the germline ends. The CDR3 runs to 15 residues. This CDR3 is CASSLGVGAGTEAFF. Here the CDR3 DNA reads TGTGCCAGCAGCTTGGGTGTGGGGGCCGGCACTGAAGCTTTCTTT.

This clone has only a few counts. The chain carries TRBV28 and TRBJ2-1; the D gene is possibly TRBD2 (5 bases). V lost 6 bases and J 7 bases, leaving 19 bases between the germline ends. Per germline, CDR1 MDHEN and CDR2 SYDVKM. The CDR3 covers 15 residues. CDR3 sequence: CASSPPAGGQNEQFF. DNA for the CDR3: TGTGCCAGCAGCCCCCCCGCGGGTGGCCAAAATGAGCAGTTCTTC.